One and the same sample provided the 9 T cell receptor beta chains below, sequenced in a study of blood T cell repertoires in COVID-19 (dated by TCRdb to between 2020 and 2021). The library was produced with the immunoSEQ multiplex PCR assay. TCRdb took over this immuneACCESS table, retaining in-frame rearrangements with V and J assigned. Such tables are incomplete; in checked studies, under half of the missing clones stem from an unresolved V gene, and the remainder is unexplained. The sample table holds approximately 140,000 clones, of which roughly 90% were seen once. 3.5% to 4.5% of the sample goes to the ten largest clones. Sequencing input: peripheral blood. The receptor source for this set is a woman in her sixties or seventies with active or convalescent COVID-19.

CDR3 protein: CASSWWQQETQYF. In DNA, the CDR3 is TGTGCCAGCAGTTGGTGGCAGCAAGAGACCCAGTACTTC. The chain couples TRBV12-3 or TRBV12-4 to TRBJ2-5; D is uncertain. V lost 4 bases and J lost 2, with 8 bases in between. The CDR3 loop spans 13 amino acids.

CDR3: CALGFGANYGYTF. For the CDR3, the DNA is TGTGCCTTGGGTTTTGGAGCTAACTATGGCTACACCTTC. The chain carries TRBV30 and TRBJ1-2, with no clear D. From germline, CDR1 is GTSNPN and CDR2 SVGIG (reference sequence). V was pared by 7 bases and J by 0 bases, with 12 bases between. This CDR3 is 13 amino acids long. The full variable domain, completed using reference TRBV30 and TRBJ1-2, is SQTIHQWPATLVQPVGSPLSLECTVEGTSNPNLYWYRQAAGRGLQLLFYSVGIGQISSEVPQNLSASRPQDRQFILSSKKLLLSDSGFYLCALGFGANYGYTFGSGTRLTVV.

V usage is TRBV6-1 and J usage is TRBJ1-5; TRBD1 matches at 7 bases. Germline-derived CDR1 and CDR2 are MNHNS and SASEGT. The CDR3 consists of 15 residues. The trim removed 5 bases at V and 0 bases at J, leaving 4 bases unmatched. CDR3 protein: CASSFRQGSNQPQHF. CDR3 DNA sequence: TGTGCCAGCAGTTTCAGACAGGGTAGCAATCAGCCCCAGCATTTT.

This clone was detected ten times or more. The chain combines TRBV2 with TRBJ1-4, with TRBD1 identical over 10 bases. In germline, CDR1 is SNHLY, CDR2 FYNNEI. V dropped 7 bases and J dropped 6; count of bases not matched to a gene: 11. The length of the CDR3 is 16 residues. The CDR3 sequence: CASTQRGGTGDEKLFF. The DNA of the CDR3 is TGTGCCAGCACCCAGCGGGGTGGGACAGGGGATGAAAAACTGTTTTTT.

This chain joins TRBV11-1 and TRBJ2-1; 8 nucleotides align to TRBD2. The CDR3 has 16 amino acids. J was trimmed by 0 bases and V by 1 base; bases with no gene match: 2. Germline values: CDR1 SGHAT, CDR2 FQDESV (reference sequence). CDR3 sequence: CASSLVGGVSYNEQFF. The CDR3 region has the DNA TGTGCCAGCAGCTTAGTCGGGGGGGTCTCCTACAATGAGCAGTTCTTC.

On this clone itself: At one end, the junction sequence differs from germline, possibly due to a read error. The V and J genes are TRBV18 and TRBJ2-7, with 10 positions matching TRBD1. The CDR3 length is 14 residues. Germline loops: CDR1 KGHSH, CDR2 LQKENI. The CDR3 sequence is CASSPGQGSSEQYF. The DNA for the CDR3 is TGTGCCAGCTCACCGGGACAGGGGTCCTCCGAGCAGTACTTC.

V and J are TRBV3-1 (or the pseudogene TRBV3-2) and TRBJ2-1, with 8 bases fitting TRBD2. Per the germline V gene, CDR1 is LGHDT and CDR2 is YNNKEL (reference sequence). The CDR3 runs 13 residues. J lost 4 bases, V lost 4 bases, and 0 bases had no gene match. CDR3 in DNA: TGTGCCAGCAGCCGCGGGGGGTACAATGAGCAGTTCTTC. Translating gives CASSRGGYNEQFF.

This rearrangement joins TRBV15 to TRBJ2-1, with TRBD2 identical over 7 bases. This CDR3 contains 14 residues. V gave up 8 bases and J gave up 15 bases; unmatched junction bases: 19. Germline assignment: CDR1 LNHNV and CDR2 YYDKDF (reference sequence). The CDR3 DNA reads as TGTGCCACCGCCCTGGGGGGGTCCAGTCGTGACCTGTTCTTC. Residues: CATALGGSSRDLFF. The variable domain in full, completed from reference TRBV15 and TRBJ2-1, reads DAMVIQNPRYQVTQFGKPVTLSCSQTLNHNVMYWYQQKSSQAPKLLFHYYDKDFNNEADTPDNFQSRRPNTSFCFLDIRSPGLGDTAMYLCATALGGSSRDLFFGPGTRLTVL.

The chain uses TRBV3-1 (or the pseudogene TRBV3-2) and TRBJ1-5; TRBD1 matches 7 bases. The germline gives CDR1 LGHDT, CDR2 YNNKEL (reference sequence). CDR3 length: 17 residues. J lost 7 bases, V lost 1 base, and 13 bases had no gene match. This chain's CDR3 is CASSQGGRKGARQPQHF. In DNA, the CDR3 is TGTGCCAGCAGCCAAGGAGGGCGCAAGGGGGCGAGGCAGCCCCAGCATTTT.